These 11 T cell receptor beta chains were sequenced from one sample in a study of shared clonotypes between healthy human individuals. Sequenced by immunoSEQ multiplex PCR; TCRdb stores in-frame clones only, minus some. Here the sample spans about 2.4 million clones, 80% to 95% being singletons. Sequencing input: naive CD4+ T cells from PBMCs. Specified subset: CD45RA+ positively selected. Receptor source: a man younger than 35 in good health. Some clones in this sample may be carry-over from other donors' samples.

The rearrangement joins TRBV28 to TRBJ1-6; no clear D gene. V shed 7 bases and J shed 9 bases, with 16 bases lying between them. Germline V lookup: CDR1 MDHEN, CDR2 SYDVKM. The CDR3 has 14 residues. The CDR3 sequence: CASTLRGRFSPLHF. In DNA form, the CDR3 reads TGTGCCAGCACTCTCCGGGGTAGGTTTTCACCCCTCCACTTT. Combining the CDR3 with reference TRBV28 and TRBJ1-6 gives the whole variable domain DVKVTQSSRYLVKRTGEKVFLECVQDMDHENMFWYRQDPGLGLRLIYFSYDVKMKEKGDIPEGYSVSREKKERFSLILESASTNQTSMYLCASTLRGRFSPLHFGNGTRLTVT.

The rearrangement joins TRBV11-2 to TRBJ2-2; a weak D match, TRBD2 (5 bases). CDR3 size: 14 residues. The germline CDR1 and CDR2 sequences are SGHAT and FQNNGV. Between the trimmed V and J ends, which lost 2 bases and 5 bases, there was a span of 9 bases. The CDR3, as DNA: TGTGCCAGCAGCTTATACGGGGTAACCGGGGAGCTGTTTTTT. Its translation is CASSLYGVTGELFF.

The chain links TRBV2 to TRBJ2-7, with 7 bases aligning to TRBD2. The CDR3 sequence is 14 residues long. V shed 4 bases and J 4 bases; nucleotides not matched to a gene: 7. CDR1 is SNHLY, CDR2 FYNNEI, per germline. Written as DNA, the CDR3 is TGTGCCAGCAGTGGCGGGAGTGCAAGGTACGAGCAGTACTTC. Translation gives CASSGGSARYEQYF. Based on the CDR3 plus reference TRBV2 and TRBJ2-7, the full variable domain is EPEVTQTPSHQVTQMGQEVILRCVPISNHLYFYWYRQILGQKVEFLVSFYNNEISEKSEIFDDQFSVERPDGSNFTLKIRSTKLEDSAMYFCASSGGSARYEQYFGPGTRLTVT.

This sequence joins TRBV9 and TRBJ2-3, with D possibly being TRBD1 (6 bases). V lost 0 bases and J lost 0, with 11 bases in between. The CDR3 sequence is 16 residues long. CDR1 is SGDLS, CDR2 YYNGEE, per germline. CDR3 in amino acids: CASSVGLGQSTDTQYF. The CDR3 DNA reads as TGTGCCAGCAGCGTAGGGCTGGGACAAAGCACAGATACGCAGTATTTT.

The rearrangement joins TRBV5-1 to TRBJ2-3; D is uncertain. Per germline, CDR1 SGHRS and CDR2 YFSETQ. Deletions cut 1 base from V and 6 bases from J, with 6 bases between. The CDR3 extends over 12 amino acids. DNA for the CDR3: TGCGCCAGCAGCTTGCCACGCGATACGCAGTATTTT. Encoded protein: CASSLPRDTQYF.

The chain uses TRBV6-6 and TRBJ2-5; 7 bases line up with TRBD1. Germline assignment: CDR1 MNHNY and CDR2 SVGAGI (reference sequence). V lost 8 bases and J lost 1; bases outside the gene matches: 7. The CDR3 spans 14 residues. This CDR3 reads CASRNDRVQETQYF. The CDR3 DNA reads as TGTGCCAGCCGAAATGACAGGGTCCAAGAGACCCAGTACTTC.

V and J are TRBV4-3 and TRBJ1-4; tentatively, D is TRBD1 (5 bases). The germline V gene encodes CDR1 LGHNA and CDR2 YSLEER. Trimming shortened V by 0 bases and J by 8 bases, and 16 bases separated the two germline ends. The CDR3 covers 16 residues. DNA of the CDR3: TGCGCCAGCAGCCAAGATTGGAGGGCCTGGGGCGAAAAACTGTTTTTT. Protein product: CASSQDWRAWGEKLFF.

The CDR3 DNA sequence: TGTGCCAGCAGCTACAGATACGAGCAGTACTTC. Translated, it gives CASSYRYEQYF. V usage is TRBV11-2 and J usage is TRBJ2-7; no reliable D call. This CDR3 is 11 amino acids long. V lost 4 bases, J lost 4 bases, and 5 bases lay in between. Germline V CDR1 and CDR2: SGHAT, FQNNGV. Full variable domain (missing parts from reference TRBV11-2 and TRBJ2-7): EAGVAQSPRYKIIEKRQSVAFWCNPISGHATLYWYQQILGQGPKLLIQFQNNGVVDDSQLPKDRFSAERLKGVDSTLKIQPAKLEDSAVYLCASSYRYEQYFGPGTRLTVT.

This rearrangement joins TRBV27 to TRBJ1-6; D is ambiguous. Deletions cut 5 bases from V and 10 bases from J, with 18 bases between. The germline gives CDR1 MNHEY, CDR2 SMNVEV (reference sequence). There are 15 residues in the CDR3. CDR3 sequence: CASSEVGLRGSPLHF. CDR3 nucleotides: TGTGCCAGCAGTGAGGTAGGACTTCGGGGATCACCCCTCCACTTT.

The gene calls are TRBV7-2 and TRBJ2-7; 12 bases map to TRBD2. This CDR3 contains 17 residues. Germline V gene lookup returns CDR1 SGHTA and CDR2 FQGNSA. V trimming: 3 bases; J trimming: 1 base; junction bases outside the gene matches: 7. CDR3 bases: TGTGCCAGCAGCTTGACTAGCGGGAGAGTAGGGTCCTACGAGCAGTACTTC. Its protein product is CASSLTSGRVGSYEQYF.

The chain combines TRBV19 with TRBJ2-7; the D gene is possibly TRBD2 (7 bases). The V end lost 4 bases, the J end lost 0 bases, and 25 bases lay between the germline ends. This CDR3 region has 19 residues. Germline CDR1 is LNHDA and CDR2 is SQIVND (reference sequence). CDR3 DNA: TGTGCCAGTAGTACATCTGCCCGTCTTAGGGGGGGGCGCTCCTACGAGCAGTACTTC. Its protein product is CASSTSARLRGGRSYEQYF.